The T cell receptor (beta chain) under discussion was sequenced for a study of cytotoxic CD8 clonotypes in ibrutinib-treated CLL. Overall study results and limits: A rise in clonality was seen at ibrutinib response, and a fall back toward baseline was seen at progression. Patients showed higher baseline clonality than age-matched healthy donors, and it tracked circulating CD8+ T-cell counts.

A remark on this clone: The antigen is not known.

V was pared by 4 bases and J by 0 bases, with 13 bases between. This CDR3 has 15 residues. CDR1 SGHNT and CDR2 YYREEE come from the germline V gene (reference sequence). PBMCs that had been cryopreserved were the source of 1.5 to 2 micrograms of genomic DNA for TCR beta libraries. Measured with immunoSEQ multiplex PCR; TCRdb has only the in-frame clones, and not every one. This table has some 200,000 clones, 65% to 80% appearing once. V usage is TRBV5-4 and J usage is TRBJ1-1; D is uncertain. Source: PBMCs, taken after 12 months of ibrutinib treatment. The origin of this receptor is a human donor with chronic lymphocytic leukemia. CDR3 amino acids: CASSPPGAMNTEAFF. CDR3 bases: TGTGCCAGCAGCCCGCCGGGAGCGATGAACACTGAAGCTTTCTTT.